The rows below give T cell receptor beta chains drawn from one sample of a study of T cells in Graves' hyperthyroidism and ophthalmopathy. TCRdb re-called the multiplex PCR reads with MiXCR, one entry per CDR3 protein. The sample holds some 510,000 distinct CDR3 sequences; 40% to 55% are singletons and the top ten take approximately 8.2%. Sequences were obtained from peripheral blood or thyroid tissue (not recorded which). All receptors derive from a young woman with Graves' hyperthyroidism. Each CDR3 is given with its conserved first and last residue. D genes are given only for firm matches. Expanded clones are given a class, and other clones once, few, many or no size at all.

TRBV9,-,TRBJ2-5,-,14,CASSPPRDIGTQYF,TGTGCCAGCTCACCACCCCGGGACATCGGGACCCAGTACTTC
TRBV27,-,TRBJ2-7,-,13,CASSFSFSYEQYF,TGTGCCAGCAGTTTCTCCTTTAGCTACGAGCAGTACTTC
TRBV7-9,-,TRBJ1-5,-,14,CASSPDSAPWAQHF,TGTGCCAGCAGCCCAGATAGCGCCCCATGGGCCCAGCATTTT
TRBV2,-,TRBJ2-3,-,10,CASRGHTQYF,TGTGCCAGCAGGGGGCATACGCAGTATTTT
TRBV20-1,-,TRBJ1-2,-,12,CSASLANYGYTF,TGCAGTGCTAGTCTTGCTAACTATGGCTACACCTTC
TRBV2,TRBD1,TRBJ2-7,few,15,CASSEATGQSYEQYF,TGTGCCAGCAGTGAAGCGACGGGACAGTCCTACGAGCAGTACTTC
TRBV12-3/TRBV12-4,-,TRBJ1-5,-,16,CASSLGTAEPNQPQHF,TGTGCCAGCAGTTTAGGGACAGCAGAACCAAATCAGCCCCAGCATTTT
TRBV5-4,-,TRBJ2-7,few,15,CASSLEPSGSYEQYF,TGTGCCAGCAGCTTGGAGCCCTCGGGGAGTTACGAGCAGTACTTC
TRBV10-3,TRBD1,TRBJ1-4,few,12,CARDRGNEKLFF,TGTGCCAGGGACAGGGGGAATGAAAAACTGTTTTTT
TRBV2,-,TRBJ2-5,many,14,CASMERETLKTQYF,TGTGCCAGCATGGAAAGGGAGACGTTAAAGACCCAGTACTTC
TRBV2,-,TRBJ1-6,-,14,CASTTLGGLSPLHF,TGTGCCAGCACCACACTGGGGGGGCTCTCACCCCTCCACTTT
TRBV12-3/TRBV12-4,-,TRBJ2-5,-,17,CASSYPGDLPTRETQYF,TGTGCCAGCAGTTACCCTGGGGATCTACCAACCAGGGAGACCCAGTACTTC
TRBV2,-,TRBJ1-5,few,15,CASRADRVREQPQHF,TGTGCCAGCAGAGCTGACAGAGTAAGGGAACAGCCCCAGCATTTT
TRBV7-2,-,TRBJ1-5,few,13,CASSIGYNQPQHF,TGTGCCAGCAGTATAGGTTACAATCAGCCCCAGCATTTT
TRBV7-3,-,TRBJ2-7,-,14,CASSQGSSGYGQYF,TGTGCCAGCAGCCAAGGAAGTAGCGGCTACGGGCAGTACTTC
TRBV25-1,-,TRBJ1-6,many,18,CASSDPTATGEGNSPLHF,TGTGCCAGCAGTGATCCTACAGCAACGGGGGAAGGAAATTCACCCCTCCACTTT
TRBV12-3/TRBV12-4,-,TRBJ1-2,many,11,CASSRGYGYTF,TGTGCCTCCTCGAGGGGATATGGCTACACCTTC
TRBV12-3/TRBV12-4,TRBD1,TRBJ1-2,-,14,CASSLDREINGYTF,TGCGCCAGCAGCCTTGACAGGGAGATAAATGGCTACACCTTC
TRBV19,-,TRBJ1-1,-,14,CASSWDKMNTEAFF,TGTGCCAGTAGCTGGGACAAGATGAACACTGAAGCTTTCTTT
TRBV2,-,TRBJ2-1,-,16,CATSDLGQFSYNEQFF,TGTGCCACCAGTGATTTGGGGCAGTTCTCCTACAATGAGCAGTTCTTC
TRBV7-9,TRBD1,TRBJ2-5,-,15,CASSLDWTGGETQYF,TGTGCCAGCAGCTTGGACTGGACAGGGGGAGAGACCCAGTACTTC
TRBV7-9,-,TRBJ1-1,few,13,CASTGLVGTEAFF,TGTGCCAGCACTGGTCTTGTGGGCACTGAAGCTTTCTTT
TRBV7-3,-,TRBJ1-1,-,16,CASLPRQLFINTEAFF,TGTGCCAGCCTCCCCCGACAGCTCTTCATTAACACTGAAGCTTTCTTT
TRBV20-1,-,TRBJ2-6,few,15,CSASSGAWGANVLTF,TGCAGTGCATCCTCCGGGGCCTGGGGGGCCAACGTCCTGACTTTC
TRBV10-3,TRBD1,TRBJ1-3,-,13,CASRDRRGNTIYF,TGTGCCAGCAGGGACAGAAGGGGAAACACCATATATTTT
TRBV12-3/TRBV12-4,TRBD1,TRBJ1-2,-,14,CASRGGTANYGYTF,TGTGCCAGCAGAGGCGGGACAGCCAACTATGGCTACACCTTC
TRBV24-1,TRBD2,TRBJ2-2,-,17,CATSSIDGGRGTGELFF,TGTGCCACCAGTTCAATTGACGGGGGGAGAGGGACCGGGGAGCTGTTTTTT
TRBV7-8,-,TRBJ1-5,-,15,CASRPGLGRSQPQHF,TGTGCCAGCAGGCCCGGACTGGGAAGGAGTCAGCCCCAGCATTTT
TRBV19,TRBD1,TRBJ2-6,-,19,CASPWDRGSPQTGANVLTF,TGTGCCAGCCCCTGGGACAGGGGCTCTCCTCAGACTGGGGCCAACGTCCTGACTTTC
TRBV7-3,-,TRBJ1-1,-,15,CASSPQPAQESEAFF,TGTGCCAGCAGCCCCCAACCCGCACAGGAATCTGAAGCTTTCTTT
TRBV7-2,-,TRBJ1-6,once,13,CASTWGANPPLHF,TGTGCCAGCACCTGGGGAGCTAACCCACCCCTCCACTTT
TRBV7-3,-,TRBJ2-7,-,14,CASSPSAGQNEQYF,TGTGCCAGCAGCCCCTCGGCGGGGCAGAACGAGCAGTACTTC